Here is one TCR beta chain with its context. The table came from immunoSEQ multiplex PCR; TCRdb's copy has only in-frame clones and leaves some out. The top ten clones hold 0.43% of a sample with around 30,000 clones, about 93% of them seen once. Germline values: CDR1 MNHEY, CDR2 SMNVEV (reference sequence). CDR3 size: 16 residues. The junction had 9 bases not matched to a gene; V was cut back by 3 bases and J by 1 base. The sample is drawn from a study of T cell changes during pregnancy in multiple sclerosis. The sequences come from CD4+ T cells from peripheral blood mononuclear cells, collected after pregnancy. The gene calls are TRBV27 and TRBJ2-7; 7 positions match TRBD1. This clonotype was obtained from a female donor with multiple sclerosis, enrolled in a pregnancy study. This CDR3 reads CASSFGSETGSYEQYF. CDR3 bases: TGTGCCAGCAGTTTTGGTTCCGAGACAGGGTCCTACGAGCAGTACTTC.